This T cell receptor beta chain derives from a study of regulatory T cells in long-lasting Graves disease. In the study overall: Newly diagnosed Graves' patients had under 3 months of antithyroid drugs. Study-wide results and limits: Among persistent patients, a larger number of public clonotypes were shared (roughly 2,700) than among newly diagnosed patients (about 970). Preferential use of TRBV28, TRBJ1-2 and TRBJ2-5 was seen in persistent disease.

There are a few counts of this clonotype. Antigen: not known. With 0 bases clipped from V and 6 bases from J, the junction kept 11 bases outside the gene matches. The CDR3 runs to 17 residues. Germline CDR1 is DFQATT and CDR2 is SNEGSKA (reference sequence). With iRepertoire HTBI primers and Arm-PCR of CDR3 regions, TCR beta libraries were built. Using its own MiXCR run on the multiplex PCR reads, TCRdb lists one record per CDR3 protein. The sample contains roughly 420,000 distinct CDR3 sequences, 16% of which appear only once. Time point reported: newly diagnosed GD, antithyroid drugs for less than 3 months. From RNA extracted from PBMCs, the TCR library was made. Separately, the same data were catalogued under a study of T cells in Graves' hyperthyroidism and ophthalmopathy. This second study notes: The majority of expanded thyroid clonotypes above 0.001 also appeared in blood.

Source: peripheral blood mononuclear cells (PBMCs), taken at new diagnosis, from a patient treated with antithyroid drugs. The chain employs TRBV20-1 and TRBJ2-1, with TRBD2 identical over 10 bases. The clonotype comes from a woman in her twenties or thirties with Graves disease. The CDR3 here is CSARDQGWTSGVNEQFF. DNA of the CDR3: TGCAGTGCTAGAGATCAGGGATGGACTAGCGGCGTCAATGAGCAGTTCTTC.